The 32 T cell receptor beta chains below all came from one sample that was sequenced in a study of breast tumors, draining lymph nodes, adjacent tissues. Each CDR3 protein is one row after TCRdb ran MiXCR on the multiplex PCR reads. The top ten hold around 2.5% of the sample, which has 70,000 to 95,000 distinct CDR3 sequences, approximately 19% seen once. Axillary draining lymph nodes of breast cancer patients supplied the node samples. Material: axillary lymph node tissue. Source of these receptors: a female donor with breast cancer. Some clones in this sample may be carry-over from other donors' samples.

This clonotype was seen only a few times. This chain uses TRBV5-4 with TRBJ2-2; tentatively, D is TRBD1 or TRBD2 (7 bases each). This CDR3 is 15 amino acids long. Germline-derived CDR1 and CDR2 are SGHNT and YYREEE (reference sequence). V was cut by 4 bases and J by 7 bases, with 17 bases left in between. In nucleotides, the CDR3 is TGTGCCAGCAGCCCGGAGGGAGGGGGCCTCGGGGAGCTGTTTTTT. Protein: CASSPEGGGLGELFF.

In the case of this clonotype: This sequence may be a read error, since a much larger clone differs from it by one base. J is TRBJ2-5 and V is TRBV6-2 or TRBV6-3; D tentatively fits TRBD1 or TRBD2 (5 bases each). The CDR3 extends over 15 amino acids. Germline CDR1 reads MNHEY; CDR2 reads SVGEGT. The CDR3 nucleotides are TGTGCCAGCAGTTACGCCGGGGCACTCCAAGAGAACCAGTACTTC. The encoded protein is CASSYAGALQENQYF.

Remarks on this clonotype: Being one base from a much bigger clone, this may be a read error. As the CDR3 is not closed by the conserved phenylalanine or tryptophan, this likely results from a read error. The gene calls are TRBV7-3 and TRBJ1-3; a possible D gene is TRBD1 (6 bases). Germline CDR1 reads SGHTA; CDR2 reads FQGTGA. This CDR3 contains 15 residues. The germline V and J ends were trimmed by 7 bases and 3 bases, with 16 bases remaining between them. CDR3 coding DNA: TGTGCCAGCACCCCCCGAGGGGGGAGTGGAAACACCATATATTCT. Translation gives CASTPRGGSGNTIYS.

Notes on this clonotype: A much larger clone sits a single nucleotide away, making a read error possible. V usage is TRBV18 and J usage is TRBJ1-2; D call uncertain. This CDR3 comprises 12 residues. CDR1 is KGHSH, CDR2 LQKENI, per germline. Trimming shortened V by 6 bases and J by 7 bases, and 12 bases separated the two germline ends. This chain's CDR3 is CASSPDVAGYTF. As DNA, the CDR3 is TGTGCCAGCTCTCCCGACGTGGCTGGCTACACCTTC.

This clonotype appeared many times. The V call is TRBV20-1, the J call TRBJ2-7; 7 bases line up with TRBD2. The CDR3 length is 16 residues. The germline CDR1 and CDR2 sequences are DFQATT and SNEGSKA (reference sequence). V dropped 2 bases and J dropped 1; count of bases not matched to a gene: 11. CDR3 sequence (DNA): TGCAGTGCTAGAAACCCCTCCGGCGGGAGTTCCTACGAGCAGTACTTC. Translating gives CSARNPSGGSSYEQYF.

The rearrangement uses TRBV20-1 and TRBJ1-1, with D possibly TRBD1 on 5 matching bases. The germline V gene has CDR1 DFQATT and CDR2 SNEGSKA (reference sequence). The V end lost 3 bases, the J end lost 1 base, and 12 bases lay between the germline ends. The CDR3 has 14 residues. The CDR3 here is CSASLGAGNTEAFF. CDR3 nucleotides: TGCAGTGCTAGTCTTGGGGCGGGGAACACTGAAGCTTTCTTT.

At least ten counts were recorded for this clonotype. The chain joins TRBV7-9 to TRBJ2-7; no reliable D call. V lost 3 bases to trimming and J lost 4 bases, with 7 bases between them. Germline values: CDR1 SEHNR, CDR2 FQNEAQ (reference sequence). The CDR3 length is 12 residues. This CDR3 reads CASSFGSYEQYF. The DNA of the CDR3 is TGTGCCAGCAGCTTCGGAAGTTACGAGCAGTACTTC.

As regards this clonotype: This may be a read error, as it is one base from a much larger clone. The CDR3 region is CASSSPGKETQYF. The CDR3 region has the DNA TGTGCCAGCAGCTCTCCAGGGAAAGAGACCCAGTACTTC. The J gene is TRBJ2-5, the V gene TRBV5-5, with D perhaps TRBD1 (5 bases). This CDR3 is built from 13 residues. The V and J ends lost 3 bases and 3 bases respectively, with 9 bases between them. The germline V gene has CDR1 SGHKS and CDR2 YYEKEE (reference sequence).

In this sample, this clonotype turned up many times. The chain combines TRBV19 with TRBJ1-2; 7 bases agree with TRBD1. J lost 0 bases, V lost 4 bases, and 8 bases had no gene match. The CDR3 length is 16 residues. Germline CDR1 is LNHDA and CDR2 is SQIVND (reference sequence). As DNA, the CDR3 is TGTGCCAGTAGTACTCACAGGGGCTCAGCTAACTATGGCTACACCTTC. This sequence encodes CASSTHRGSANYGYTF. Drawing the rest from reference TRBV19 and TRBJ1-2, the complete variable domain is DGGITQSPKYLFRKEGQNVTLSCEQNLNHDAMYWYRQDPGQGLRLIYYSQIVNDFQKGDIAEGYSVSREKKESFPLTVTSAQKNPTAFYLCASSTHRGSANYGYTFGSGTRLTVV.

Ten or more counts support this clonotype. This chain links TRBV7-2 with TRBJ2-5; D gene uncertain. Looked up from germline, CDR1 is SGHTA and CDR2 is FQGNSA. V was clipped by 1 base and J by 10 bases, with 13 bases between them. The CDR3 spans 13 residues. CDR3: CASSLEGSPSQYF. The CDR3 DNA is TGTGCCAGCAGCTTAGAGGGCAGCCCAAGCCAGTACTTC.

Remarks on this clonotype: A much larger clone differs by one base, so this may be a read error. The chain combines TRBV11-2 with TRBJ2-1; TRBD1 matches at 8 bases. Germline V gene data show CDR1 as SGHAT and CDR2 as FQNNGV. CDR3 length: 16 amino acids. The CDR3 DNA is TGTGCCAGAAGCTTTACAGGAGGGACAGGTTACAATGAGCAGTTCTTC. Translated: CARSFTGGTGYNEQFF.

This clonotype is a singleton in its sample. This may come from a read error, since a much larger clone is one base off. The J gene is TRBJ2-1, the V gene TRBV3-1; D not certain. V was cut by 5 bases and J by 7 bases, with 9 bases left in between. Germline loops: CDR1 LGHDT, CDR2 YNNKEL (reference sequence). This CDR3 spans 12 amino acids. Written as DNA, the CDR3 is TGTGCCAGCAGCGATGTAGGGAATGAGCAGTTCTTC. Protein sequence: CASSDVGNEQFF.

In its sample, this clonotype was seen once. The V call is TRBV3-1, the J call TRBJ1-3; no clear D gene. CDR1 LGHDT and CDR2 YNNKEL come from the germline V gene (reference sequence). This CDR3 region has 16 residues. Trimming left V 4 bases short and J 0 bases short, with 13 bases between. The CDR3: CASSPVRTISGNTIYF. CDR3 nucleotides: TGTGCCAGCAGCCCCGTACGAACTATCTCTGGAAACACCATATATTTT.

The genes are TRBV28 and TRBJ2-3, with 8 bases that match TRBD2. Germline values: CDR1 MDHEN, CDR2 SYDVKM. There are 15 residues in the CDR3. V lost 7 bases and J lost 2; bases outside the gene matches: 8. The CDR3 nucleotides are TGTGCCAGCATCGAGGCGGGGGGAAACACAGATACGCAGTATTTT. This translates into CASIEAGGNTDTQYF.

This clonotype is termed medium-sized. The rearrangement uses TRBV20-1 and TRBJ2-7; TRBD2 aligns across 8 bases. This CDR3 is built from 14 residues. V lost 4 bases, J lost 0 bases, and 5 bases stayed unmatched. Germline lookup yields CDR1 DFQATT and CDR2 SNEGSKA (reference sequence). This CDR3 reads CSAMGTSGSYEQYF. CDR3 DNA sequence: TGCAGTGCTATGGGCACTAGCGGCTCCTACGAGCAGTACTTC.

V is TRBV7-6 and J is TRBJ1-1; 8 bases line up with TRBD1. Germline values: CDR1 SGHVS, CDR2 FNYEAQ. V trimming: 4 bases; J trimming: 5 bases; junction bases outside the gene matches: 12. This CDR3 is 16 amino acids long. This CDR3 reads CASSSSGQGGGTEAFF. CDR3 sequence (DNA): TGTGCCAGCAGCTCCTCAGGACAGGGTGGAGGAACTGAAGCTTTCTTT.

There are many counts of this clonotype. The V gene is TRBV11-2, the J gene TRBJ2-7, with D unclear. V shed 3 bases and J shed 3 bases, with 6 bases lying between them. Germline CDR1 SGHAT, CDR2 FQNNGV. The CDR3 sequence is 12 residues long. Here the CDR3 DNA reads TGTGCCAGCAGCTTCAGTCTCTACGAGCAGTACTTC. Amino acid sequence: CASSFSLYEQYF.

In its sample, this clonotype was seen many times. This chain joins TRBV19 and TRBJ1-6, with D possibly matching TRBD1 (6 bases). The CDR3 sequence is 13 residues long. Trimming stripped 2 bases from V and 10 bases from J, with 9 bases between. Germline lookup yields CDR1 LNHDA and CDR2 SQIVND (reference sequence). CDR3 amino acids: CASSISTGSPLHF. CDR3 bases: TGTGCCAGTAGTATATCGACAGGCTCACCCCTCCACTTT.

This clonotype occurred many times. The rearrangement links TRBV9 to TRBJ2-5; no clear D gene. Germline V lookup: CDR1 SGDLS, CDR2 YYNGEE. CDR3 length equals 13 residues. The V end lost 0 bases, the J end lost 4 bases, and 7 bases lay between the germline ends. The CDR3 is CASSVGRLETQYF. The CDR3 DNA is TGTGCCAGCAGCGTAGGGAGACTAGAGACCCAGTACTTC.

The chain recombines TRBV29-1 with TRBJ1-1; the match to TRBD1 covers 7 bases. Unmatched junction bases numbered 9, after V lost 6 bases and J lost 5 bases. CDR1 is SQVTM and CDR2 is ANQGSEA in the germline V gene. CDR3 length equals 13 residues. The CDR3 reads CSVGDRVGTEAFF. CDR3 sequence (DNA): TGCAGCGTAGGAGACAGGGTCGGTACTGAAGCTTTCTTT.

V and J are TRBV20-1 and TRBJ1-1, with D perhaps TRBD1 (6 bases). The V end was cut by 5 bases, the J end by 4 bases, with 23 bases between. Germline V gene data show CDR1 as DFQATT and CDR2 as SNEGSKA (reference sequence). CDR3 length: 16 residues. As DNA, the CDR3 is TGCAGTGCTCTGTTGGGGGGCAGGGGAGGAAGCACTGAAGCTTTCTTT. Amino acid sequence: CSALLGGRGGSTEAFF.

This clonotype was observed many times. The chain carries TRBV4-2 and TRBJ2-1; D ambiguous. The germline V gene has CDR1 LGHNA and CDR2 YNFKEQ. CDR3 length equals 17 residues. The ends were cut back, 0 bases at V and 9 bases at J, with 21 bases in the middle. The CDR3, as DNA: TGTGCCAGCAGCCAAGACGGTAGGAGCGTCCCCCCGGGTGAGCAGTTCTTC. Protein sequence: CASSQDGRSVPPGEQFF.

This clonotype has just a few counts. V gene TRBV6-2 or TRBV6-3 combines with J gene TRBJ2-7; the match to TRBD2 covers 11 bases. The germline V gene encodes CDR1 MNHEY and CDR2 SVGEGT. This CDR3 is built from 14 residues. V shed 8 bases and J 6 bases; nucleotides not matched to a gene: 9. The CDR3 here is CASGSSGRSVEQYF. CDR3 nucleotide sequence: TGTGCCAGCGGATCTAGCGGGAGGAGTGTCGAGCAGTACTTC.

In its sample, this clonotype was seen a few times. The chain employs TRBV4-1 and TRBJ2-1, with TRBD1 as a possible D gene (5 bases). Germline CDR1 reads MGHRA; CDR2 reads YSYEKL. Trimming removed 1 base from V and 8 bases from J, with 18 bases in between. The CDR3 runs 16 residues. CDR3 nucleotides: TGCGCCAGCAGCCAAGGGGCAGGCCCCTTACAGGATGAGCAGTTCTTC. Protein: CASSQGAGPLQDEQFF.

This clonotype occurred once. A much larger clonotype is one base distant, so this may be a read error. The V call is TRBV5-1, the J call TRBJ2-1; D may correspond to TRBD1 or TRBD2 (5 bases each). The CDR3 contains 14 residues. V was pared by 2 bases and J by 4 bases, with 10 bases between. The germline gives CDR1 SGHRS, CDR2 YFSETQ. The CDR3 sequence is CASSFDGAYNEQFF. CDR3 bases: TGCGCCAGCAGCTTTGACGGGGCTTACAATGAGCAGTTCTTC.

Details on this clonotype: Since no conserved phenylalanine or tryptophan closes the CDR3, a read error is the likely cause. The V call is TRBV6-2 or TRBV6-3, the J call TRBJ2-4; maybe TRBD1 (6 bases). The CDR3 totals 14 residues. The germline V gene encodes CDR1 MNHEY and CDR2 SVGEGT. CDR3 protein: CATSGARGKNIQYL. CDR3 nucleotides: TGTGCGACTTCCGGAGCCAGGGGCAAAAACATTCAGTACCTC.

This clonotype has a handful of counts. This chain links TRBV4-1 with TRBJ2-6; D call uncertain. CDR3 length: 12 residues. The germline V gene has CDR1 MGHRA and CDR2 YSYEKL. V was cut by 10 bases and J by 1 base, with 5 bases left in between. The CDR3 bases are TGCGCCACCCGTTCTGGGGCCAACGTCCTGACTTTC. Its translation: CATRSGANVLTF.

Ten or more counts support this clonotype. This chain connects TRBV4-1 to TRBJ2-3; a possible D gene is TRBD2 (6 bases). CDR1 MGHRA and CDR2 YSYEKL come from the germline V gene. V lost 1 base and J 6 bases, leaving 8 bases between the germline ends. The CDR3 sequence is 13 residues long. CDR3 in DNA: TGCGCCAGCAGCCAAGCGGGAGCGGATACGCAGTATTTT. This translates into CASSQAGADTQYF.

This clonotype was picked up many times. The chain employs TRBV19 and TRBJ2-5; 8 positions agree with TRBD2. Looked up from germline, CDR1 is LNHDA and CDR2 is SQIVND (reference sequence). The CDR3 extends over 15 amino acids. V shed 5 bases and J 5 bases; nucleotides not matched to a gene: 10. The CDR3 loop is CASSPRTTSVETQYF. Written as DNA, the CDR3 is TGTGCCAGTAGTCCCCGTACGACTAGCGTGGAGACCCAGTACTTC.

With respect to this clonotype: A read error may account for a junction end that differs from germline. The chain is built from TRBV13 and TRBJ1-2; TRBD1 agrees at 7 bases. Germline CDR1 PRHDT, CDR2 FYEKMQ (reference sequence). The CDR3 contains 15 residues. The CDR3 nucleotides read TGTGCCAGCAGTCCCCGGACAGGTTATAACCATGGCTACACCTTC. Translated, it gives CASSPRTGYNHGYTF.

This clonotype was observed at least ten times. The CDR3 nucleotides read TGCAGTGCTAGATCTAGACTGCTAAACACAGATACGCAGTATTTT. Residues: CSARSRLLNTDTQYF. The rearrangement uses TRBV20-1 and TRBJ2-3; D call uncertain. Between the trimmed V and J ends, which lost 2 bases and 2 bases, there was a span of 14 bases. Germline-derived CDR1 and CDR2 are DFQATT and SNEGSKA (reference sequence). The CDR3 has 15 residues.

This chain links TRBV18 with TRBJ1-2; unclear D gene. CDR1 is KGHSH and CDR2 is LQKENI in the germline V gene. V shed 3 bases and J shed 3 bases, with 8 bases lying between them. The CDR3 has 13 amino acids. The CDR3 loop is CASSPGKDYGYTF. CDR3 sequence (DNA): TGTGCCAGCTCACCCGGAAAGGACTATGGCTACACCTTC.